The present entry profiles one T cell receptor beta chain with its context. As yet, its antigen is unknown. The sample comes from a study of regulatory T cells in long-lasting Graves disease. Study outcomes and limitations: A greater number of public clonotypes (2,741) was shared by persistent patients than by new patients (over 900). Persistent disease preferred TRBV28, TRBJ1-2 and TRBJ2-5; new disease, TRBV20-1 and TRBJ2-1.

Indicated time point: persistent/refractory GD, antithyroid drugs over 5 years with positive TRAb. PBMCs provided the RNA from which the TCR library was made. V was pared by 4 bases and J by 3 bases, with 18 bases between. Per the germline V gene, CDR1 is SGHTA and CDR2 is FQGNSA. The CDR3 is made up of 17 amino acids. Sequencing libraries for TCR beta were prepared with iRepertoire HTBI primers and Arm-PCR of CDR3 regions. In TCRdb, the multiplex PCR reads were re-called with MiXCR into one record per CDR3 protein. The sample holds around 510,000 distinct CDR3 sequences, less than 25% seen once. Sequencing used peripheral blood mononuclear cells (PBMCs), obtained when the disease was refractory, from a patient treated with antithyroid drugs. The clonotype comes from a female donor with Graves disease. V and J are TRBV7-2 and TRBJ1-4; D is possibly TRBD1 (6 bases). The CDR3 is CASSSKPGEVANEKLFF. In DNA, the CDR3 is TGTGCCAGCAGCTCGAAACCAGGGGAGGTTGCTAATGAAAAACTGTTTTTT.